What follows are 17 T cell receptor beta chains derived from one specimen sequenced in a study of blood T cells in healthy people across ages. Through a sample-barcoded 5' primer and a J-beta primer mix, a second PCR was run for about 7 to 12 cycles. TCRdb re-called the 5' RACE reads with MiXCR, one entry per CDR3 protein. This table holds about 640,000 distinct CDR3 sequences, 45% to 65% found once. Material: blood. The receptor source for this set is a man aged 55 to 69 in good health.

J is TRBJ1-1 and V is TRBV9; D is unresolved. This CDR3 has 14 amino acids. Germline CDR1 reads SGDLS; CDR2 reads YYNGEE. Trimming pared 4 bases from V and 1 base from J, leaving 11 bases between. The CDR3 DNA is TGTGCCAGCAGCCCCCGGTACGGGAACACTGAAGCTTTCTTT. Its protein product is CASSPRYGNTEAFF.

This clonotype has only a few counts. This rearrangement joins TRBV7-9 to TRBJ2-5, with D hard to call. The germline V gene has CDR1 SEHNR and CDR2 FQNEAQ (reference sequence). The CDR3 length is 15 residues. The V end was cut by 5 bases, the J end by 1 base, with 14 bases between. This chain's CDR3 is CASSDLGGPQETQYF. The CDR3 DNA is TGTGCCAGCAGCGATTTAGGCGGTCCCCAAGAGACCCAGTACTTC. Complete variable domain (other parts from reference TRBV7-9 and TRBJ2-5): DTGVSQNPRHKITKRGQNVTFRCDPISEHNRLYWYRQTLGQGPEFLTYFQNEAQLEKSRLLSDRFSAERPKGSFSTLEIQRTEQGDSAMYLCASSDLGGPQETQYFGPGTRLLVL.

The V and J genes are TRBV4-1 and TRBJ2-5, with no clear D. V dropped 1 base and J dropped 7 bases, with 19 bases sitting between them. Looked up from germline, CDR1 is MGHRA and CDR2 is YSYEKL. CDR3 length equals 16 residues. CDR3 bases: TGCGCCAGCAGCCAAGGCCCGGGCCCACCACGAGGGACCCAGTACTTC. This codes for CASSQGPGPPRGTQYF.

The genes are TRBV10-3 and TRBJ2-1; 7 nucleotides align to TRBD1. V lost 6 bases to trimming and J lost 5 bases; unmatched junction nucleotides: 4. CDR1 ENHRY and CDR2 SYGVKD come from the germline V gene. This CDR3 region has 13 residues. The CDR3 region has the DNA TGTGCCATCAGGGAGGACAGGAACAATGAGCAGTTCTTC. It is translated as CAIREDRNNEQFF.

This clonotype is a singleton in its sample. J is TRBJ2-3 and V is TRBV7-9; TRBD1 is a possible D gene (6 bases). This CDR3 comprises 14 residues. V was cut by 5 bases and J by 2 bases, with 11 bases left in between. Germline CDR1 and CDR2: SEHNR and FQNEAQ (reference sequence). The CDR3 nucleotides read TGTGCCAGCAGCGTCGGACAGACCACAGATACGCAGTATTTT. Residues: CASSVGQTTDTQYF. The full variable domain, completed using reference TRBV7-9 and TRBJ2-3, is DTGVSQNPRHKITKRGQNVTFRCDPISEHNRLYWYRQTLGQGPEFLTYFQNEAQLEKSRLLSDRFSAERPKGSFSTLEIQRTEQGDSAMYLCASSVGQTTDTQYFGPGTRLTVL.

There are a few counts of this clonotype. The CDR3 is CASSQGGSLLEREKLFF. CDR3 bases: TGTGCCAGCAGCCAAGGAGGCAGCCTCTTAGAAAGGGAAAAACTGTTTTTT. The chain uses TRBV4-2 and TRBJ1-4; D unresolved. This CDR3 is built from 17 residues. Germline V gives CDR1 LGHNA, CDR2 YNFKEQ. Between the trimmed V and J ends, which lost 1 base and 8 bases, there was a span of 20 bases.

The V call is TRBV20-1, the J call TRBJ2-3, with 8 bases that match TRBD2. In germline, CDR1 is DFQATT, CDR2 SNEGSKA (reference sequence). The CDR3 consists of 17 residues. V lost 1 base and J lost 0; bases outside the gene matches: 9. The CDR3: CSARAPLAGTSTDTQYF. The CDR3 bases are TGCAGTGCTAGAGCCCCCCTAGCGGGCACTAGCACAGATACGCAGTATTTT.

In this sample, this clonotype turned up a few times. The rearrangement joins TRBV4-2 to TRBJ1-2, with D perhaps TRBD1 (5 bases). This CDR3 contains 15 residues. The V end lost 0 bases, the J end lost 6 bases, and 14 bases lay between the germline ends. Germline V lookup: CDR1 LGHNA, CDR2 YNFKEQ. CDR3 DNA sequence: TGTGCCAGCAGCCAAGAGAATGGGGGAAGGAATGGCTACACCTTC. Encoded protein: CASSQENGGRNGYTF.

The chain couples TRBV6-6 to TRBJ2-1; 10 nucleotides line up with TRBD2. Trimming cost V 8 bases and J 10 bases; bases outside gene matches: 11. Germline-derived CDR1 and CDR2 are MNHNY and SVGAGI (reference sequence). This CDR3 is built from 14 residues. The CDR3 DNA follows: TGTGCCAGCGGATTATCTAGCGGGAGCAGAGAGCAGTTCTTC. The encoded protein is CASGLSSGSREQFF.

This sequence joins TRBV20-1 and TRBJ2-3; 11 nucleotides match TRBD2. This CDR3 comprises 15 residues. Germline values: CDR1 DFQATT, CDR2 SNEGSKA (reference sequence). The trim removed 0 bases at V and 3 bases at J, leaving 2 bases unmatched. CDR3 DNA: TGCAGTGCTAGAGATGCTAGCGGGGGGACAGATACGCAGTATTTT. Translation gives CSARDASGGTDTQYF.

The chain couples TRBV6-6 to TRBJ2-5; tentatively, D is TRBD2 (5 bases). V was cut by 6 bases and J by 1 base, with 9 bases left in between. The CDR3 covers 13 residues. Germline-derived CDR1 and CDR2 are MNHNY and SVGAGI (reference sequence). The CDR3 nucleotides are TGTGCCAGCAGGGACTTGGGCCAAGAGACCCAGTACTTC. Translating it yields CASRDLGQETQYF.

The chain links TRBV7-8 to TRBJ2-5; D is possibly TRBD1 (5 bases). Per germline, CDR1 SGHVS and CDR2 FQNEAQ. The CDR3 runs 15 residues. Deletions cut 5 bases from V and 2 bases from J, with 15 bases between. Here the CDR3 reads CASSPGSIPQETQYF. The CDR3, as DNA: TGTGCCAGCAGCCCAGGGTCGATACCTCAAGAGACCCAGTACTTC.

The rearrangement joins TRBV5-1 to TRBJ2-1, with a weak D call TRBD1 (6 bases). The DNA end favors TRBJ2-7, so the J call may be wrong. The germline V gene has CDR1 SGHRS and CDR2 YFSETQ. This CDR3 comprises 14 residues. CDR3 residues: CASSPGQTLYEQYF. As DNA, the CDR3 is TGCGCCAGCAGCCCCGGACAGACTCTTTACGAGCAGTACTTC.

The chain couples TRBV20-1 to TRBJ2-5, with a tentative D call TRBD1 (6 bases). Germline V gene lookup returns CDR1 DFQATT and CDR2 SNEGSKA (reference sequence). The CDR3 is 14 residues long. V was trimmed by 5 bases and J by 3 bases, leaving 16 bases between them. CDR3 amino acids: CSAGRQVLKETQYF. The CDR3, as DNA: TGCAGTGCTGGACGACAGGTCCTCAAAGAGACCCAGTACTTC.

This clonotype was detected only a few times. This chain joins TRBV4-1 and TRBJ1-6, with D uncertain. Between the trimmed V and J ends, which lost 0 bases and 0 bases, there was a span of 9 bases. Looked up from germline, CDR1 is MGHRA and CDR2 is YSYEKL. The CDR3 sequence is 17 residues long. CDR3 nucleotide sequence: TGCGCCAGCAGCCAAGAGGCTCTGAGCTCCTATAATTCACCCCTCCACTTT. It codes for CASSQEALSSYNSPLHF.

This clonotype was seen more than once but under ten times. The V gene is TRBV28, the J gene TRBJ1-6, with no clear D. The CDR3 spans 11 residues. Germline CDR1 is MDHEN and CDR2 is SYDVKM. The CDR3 coding sequence is TGTGCTCGGCTGGATAATTCACCCCTCCACTTT. This encodes CARLDNSPLHF.

The V gene is TRBV12-3 or TRBV12-4, the J gene TRBJ2-7, with 9 bases fitting TRBD1. V shed 7 bases, J shed 3 bases, and the junction held 7 bases outside the gene matches. This CDR3 spans 14 amino acids. This chain's CDR3 is CASTRRDRVYEQYF. CDR3 nucleotide sequence: TGTGCCAGCACTAGACGGGACAGGGTCTACGAGCAGTACTTC.